The text below deals with one TCR beta chain. Its antigen remains unidentified. This sample is part of a study of T-cell memory formation after mild COVID-19. For the study at large: Most TCR clusters belonged to a single donor.

The CDR3 is 16 amino acids. The V gene lost 3 bases and the J gene lost 1 base, with 13 bases spanning the gap. The V gene's germline CDR1 is SGHVS and CDR2 FNYEAQ. Constant-segment primers were used for 5'RACE, and the resulting TCR alpha and TCR beta cDNA libraries carried sample barcodes and UMIs. TCRdb used MiXCR to reprocess the 5' RACE reads, holding one entry per CDR3 protein. Of about 540,000 distinct CDR3 sequences listed, roughly 20% are singletons. Findings and caveats of the study: The appearance of some responding clones in pre-infection memory suggested that cross-reactive memory joined. In second-wave clones peaking day 37, SARS-CoV-2 specificity remained unconfirmed.

This TCR was sampled from an adult woman who had mild COVID-19 (a few samples of this study predate the infection). Cell type and time point are not known. The sequencing input was PBMCs or a T cell subset sorted from them (not recorded which). This chain joins TRBV7-6 and TRBJ2-1; D call uncertain. The CDR3 protein is CASSFFQDSSYNEQFF. The CDR3 DNA sequence: TGTGCCAGCAGCTTTTTTCAGGATTCATCCTACAATGAGCAGTTCTTC.